This T cell receptor (beta chain) was obtained from a study of neurological immune-mediated disorders. This clonotype has ten or more counts. Time point specified: longitudinal time-point 2. TCRdb reanalysed the 5' RACE reads using MiXCR and keeps one entry per CDR3 protein. The repertoire holds about 90,000 distinct CDR3 sequences, with roughly 13% as singletons. Trimming removed 1 base from V and 1 base from J, with 16 bases in between. Germline V gene lookup returns CDR1 SGHTA and CDR2 FQGTGA. CDR3 length equals 17 residues. The source is a female donor with HTLV-1-associated myelopathy (HAM/TSP). Material: PBMCs. The J gene is TRBJ1-2, the V gene TRBV7-3, with D hard to call. The CDR3 loop reads CASSLIPGQPHNYGYTF. The CDR3 region has the DNA TGTGCCAGCAGCTTAATCCCTGGGCAGCCCCATAACTATGGCTACACCTTC.